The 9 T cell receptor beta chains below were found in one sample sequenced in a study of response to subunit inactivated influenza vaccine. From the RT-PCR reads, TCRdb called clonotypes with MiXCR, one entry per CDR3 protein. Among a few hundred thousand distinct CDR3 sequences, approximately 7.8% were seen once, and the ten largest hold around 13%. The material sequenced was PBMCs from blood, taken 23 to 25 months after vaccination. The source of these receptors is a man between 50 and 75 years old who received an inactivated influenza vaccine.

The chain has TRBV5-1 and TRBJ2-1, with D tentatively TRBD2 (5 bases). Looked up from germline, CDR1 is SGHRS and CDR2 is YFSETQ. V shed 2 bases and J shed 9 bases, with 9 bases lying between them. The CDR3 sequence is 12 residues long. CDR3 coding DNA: TGCGCCAGCAGCTTCGACCGGGGTGAGCAGTTCTTC. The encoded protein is CASSFDRGEQFF.

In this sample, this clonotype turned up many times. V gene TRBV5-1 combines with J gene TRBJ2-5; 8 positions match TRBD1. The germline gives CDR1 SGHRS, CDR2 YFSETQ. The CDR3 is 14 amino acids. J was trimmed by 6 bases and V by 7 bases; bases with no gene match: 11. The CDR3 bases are TGCGCCAGCTGCGAGCCAGGGGGCAAGCAGACCCAGTACTTC. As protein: CASCEPGGKQTQYF.

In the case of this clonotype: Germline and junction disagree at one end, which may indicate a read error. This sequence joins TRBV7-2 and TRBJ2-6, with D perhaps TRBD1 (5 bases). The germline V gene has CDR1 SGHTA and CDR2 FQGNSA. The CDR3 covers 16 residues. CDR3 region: CASSPKLNSGADVLTF. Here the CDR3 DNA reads TGTGCCAGCAGCCCGAAGTTAAACTCTGGGGCCGACGTCCTGACTTTC.

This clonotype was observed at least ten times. The CDR3 spells CSVRQGGVKLFF. For the CDR3, the DNA is TGCAGCGTCAGACAGGGCGGTGTGAAACTGTTTTTT. The genes are TRBV29-1 and TRBJ1-4, with TRBD1 matching over 7 bases. This CDR3 has 12 residues. V gave up 6 bases and J gave up 11 bases; unmatched junction bases: 9. CDR1 is SQVTM, CDR2 ANQGSEA, per germline.

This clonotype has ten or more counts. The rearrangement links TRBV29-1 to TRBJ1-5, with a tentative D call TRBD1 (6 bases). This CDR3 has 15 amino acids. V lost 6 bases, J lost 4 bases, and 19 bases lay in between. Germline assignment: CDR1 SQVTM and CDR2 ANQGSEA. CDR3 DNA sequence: TGCAGCGTGACGCAACAGGGTGGGCAGAATCAGCCCCAGCATTTT. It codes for CSVTQQGGQNQPQHF.

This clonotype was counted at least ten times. The CDR3 spells CASSGGLGSYEQYF. CDR3 nucleotides: TGCGCCAGCAGCGGAGGACTAGGATCCTACGAGCAGTACTTC. The chain employs TRBV4-3 and TRBJ2-7; 7 positions agree with TRBD2. The V gene's germline CDR1 is LGHNA and CDR2 YSLEER. The CDR3 extends over 14 amino acids. J was trimmed by 1 base and V by 5 bases; bases with no gene match: 5.

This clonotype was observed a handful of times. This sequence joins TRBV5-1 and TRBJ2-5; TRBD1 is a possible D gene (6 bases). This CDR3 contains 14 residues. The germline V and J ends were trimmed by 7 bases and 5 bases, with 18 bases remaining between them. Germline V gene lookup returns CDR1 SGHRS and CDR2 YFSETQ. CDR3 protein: CASAGVASGETQYF. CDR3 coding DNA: TGCGCCAGCGCAGGGGTGGCATCGGGGGAGACCCAGTACTTC.

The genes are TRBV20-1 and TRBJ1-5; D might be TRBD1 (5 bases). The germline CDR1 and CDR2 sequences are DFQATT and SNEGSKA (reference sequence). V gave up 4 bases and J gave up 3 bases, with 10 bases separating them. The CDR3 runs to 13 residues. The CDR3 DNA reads TGCAGTGCTAAGGGGACGGCCAATCAGCCCCAGCATTTT. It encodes CSAKGTANQPQHF.

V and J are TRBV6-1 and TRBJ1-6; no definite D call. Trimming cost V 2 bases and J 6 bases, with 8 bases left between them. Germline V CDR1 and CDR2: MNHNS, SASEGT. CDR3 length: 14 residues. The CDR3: CASSEKGSNSPLHF. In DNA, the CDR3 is TGTGCCAGCAGTGAAAAGGGATCTAATTCACCCCTCCACTTT.